The TCR beta chain under discussion was sequenced for a study of cytomegalovirus exposure and HLA in healthy donors. Regarding the study as a whole: The HLA-A and HLA-B alleles of most subjects were reportedly predicted accurately from TCR beta sequences. TCR beta chains associated with HLA were, in a later analysis, more clonally expanded than equally common others. Sequencing probably produced one cluster of sequence variants that were highly shared.

Of note for this clone: Its matching antigen is unknown.

The CDR3 has 17 amino acids. V shed 4 bases and J shed 7 bases, with 23 bases lying between them. CDR1 is SEHNR and CDR2 is FQNEAQ in the germline V gene (reference sequence). Amplification used 60 Vbeta primers and 13 Jbeta primers. The repertoire was sequenced with immunoSEQ multiplex PCR; TCRdb's copy has only in-frame clones and lacks some. Among some 100,000 clones listed, about three quarters were seen once. The origin of this receptor is a female donor in good health and CMV-seronegative. Sequencing was carried out using PBMCs. The chain is built from TRBV7-9 and TRBJ1-3; D call uncertain. In DNA, the CDR3 is TGTGCCAGCAGCTCAGAGGTCCTTCTCGCGAGTGTGAACACCATATATTTT. The encoded protein is CASSSEVLLASVNTIYF.